The clone carrying this TCR beta chain occurred many times. The record originates from a study of neurological immune-mediated disorders. For the unsorted libraries, 2 million PBMCs stored at -80 C served as input. CDR3 size: 11 residues. Trimming took off 8 bases at V and 6 bases at J, with 7 bases between the two ends. CDR1 is SEHNR and CDR2 is FQNEAQ in the germline V gene (reference sequence). Using its own MiXCR run on the 5' RACE reads, TCRdb lists one record per CDR3 protein. The top ten hold approximately 4.8% of the sample, which has 20,000 to 30,000 distinct CDR3 sequences, about 6.7% seen once.

The TCR was taken from a woman in her thirties or forties in good health. Sequences were obtained from PBMCs. The rearrangement uses TRBV7-9 and TRBJ2-2; D is uncertain. The CDR3 coding sequence is TGTGCCAGCTCCTTGGCCGGGGAGCTGTTTTTT. This translates into CASSLAGELFF.